The clone carrying this T cell receptor beta chain was observed once. The data originate from a study of blood T cell repertoires in COVID-19. At the level of the study: Samples representing acute and convalescent COVID-19 were sourced from the United States, Italy and Spain.

All enrollees were about 18 to 89 years old and from approximately 24 US areas. Cohort assignment relied on participant-reported clinical history. Germline CDR1 ENHRY, CDR2 SYGVKD. Trimming cost V 2 bases and J 0 bases, with 8 bases left between them. The CDR3 is made up of 15 amino acids. Authors' analysis steps: Reference gene primers were amplified, and this amplification served to estimate nucleated cell counts. Produced via immunoSEQ multiplex PCR; TCRdb's table is partial and in-frame only. The V and J calls and clone size are taken from that table; D and trimming were inferred from the DNA. Of about 250,000 clones listed, less than 90% are singletons.

This chain links TRBV10-3 with TRBJ2-1; no definite D call. Specimen: PBMCs or T cells enriched from blood (not recorded which). This clonotype originated in a woman between 50 and 59 years old who had recovered from COVID-19. The chain's CDR3 is CAISEPWHSYNEQFF. CDR3 bases: TGTGCCATCAGTGAGCCCTGGCACTCCTACAATGAGCAGTTCTTC.